Below, 8 T cell receptor beta chains from the same sample are listed, as sequenced in a study. TCRdb itself ran the RT-PCR reads through MiXCR, one entry per CDR3 protein. The data contain approximately 720,000 distinct CDR3 sequences, 13% to 15% of them seen just once; the ten biggest clones take up roughly 3.9%. The sequencing input was memory CD4+ T cells from blood. Receptors originate from a female donor in good health, serving as a healthy control.

This clonotype has a single count. This chain uses TRBV18 with TRBJ1-1; no definite D call. CDR1 and CDR2 (germline): KGHSH, LQKENI. CDR3 length: 13 residues. With 3 bases removed from V and 1 base from J, the gap between germline ends came to 6 bases. The CDR3 protein is CASSPGENTEAFF. CDR3 nucleotides: TGTGCCAGCTCACCGGGCGAGAACACTGAAGCTTTCTTT.

This clonotype was seen many times. This sequence joins TRBV5-6 and TRBJ1-2; unclear D gene. The CDR3 length is 11 residues. V lost 4 bases and J lost 6, with 7 bases in between. Germline lookup yields CDR1 SGHDT and CDR2 YYEEEE. This CDR3 reads CASSGADGYTF. CDR3 DNA sequence: TGTGCCAGCAGCGGAGCAGATGGCTACACCTTC.

The gene calls are TRBV24-1 and TRBJ2-3; perhaps TRBD1 as D (6 bases). CDR1 is KGHDR and CDR2 is SFDVKD in the germline V gene. The CDR3 is made up of 16 amino acids. With 4 bases removed from V and 9 bases from J, the gap between germline ends came to 22 bases. CDR3 amino acids: CATSDEAGTTFRTQYF. DNA of the CDR3: TGTGCCACCAGTGACGAAGCCGGGACAACATTTCGCACGCAGTATTTT.

The rearrangement joins TRBV24-1 to TRBJ1-1; weak D call: TRBD1 (5 bases). With 3 bases removed from V and 1 base from J, the gap between germline ends came to 11 bases. Germline-derived CDR1 and CDR2 are KGHDR and SFDVKD. The CDR3 runs 15 residues. The CDR3 reads CATSDAGMENTEAFF. The CDR3 DNA follows: TGTGCCACCAGTGATGCAGGGATGGAGAACACTGAAGCTTTCTTT.

This clonotype was observed at least ten times. The chain combines TRBV20-1 with TRBJ2-7; D ambiguous. CDR1 is DFQATT, CDR2 SNEGSKA, per germline (reference sequence). This CDR3 is 14 amino acids long. With 3 bases removed from V and 2 bases from J, the gap between germline ends came to 14 bases. CDR3 protein: CSARPQVNPYEQYF. CDR3 sequence (DNA): TGCAGTGCTAGGCCCCAGGTTAACCCCTACGAGCAGTACTTC.

This clonotype has just a few counts. The chain joins TRBV13 to TRBJ2-5; no clear D gene. V lost 2 bases, J lost 1 base, and 8 bases lay in between. Germline V gives CDR1 PRHDT, CDR2 FYEKMQ (reference sequence). This CDR3 has 14 amino acids. This CDR3 is CASSLFASQETQYF. DNA of the CDR3: TGTGCCAGCAGCTTATTTGCCTCCCAAGAGACCCAGTACTTC.

This clonotype has a count of ten or more. This sequence joins TRBV7-9 and TRBJ2-7; D is possibly TRBD1 (5 bases). The CDR3 loop spans 14 amino acids. Germline loops: CDR1 SEHNR, CDR2 FQNEAQ (reference sequence). V shed 2 bases and J shed 5 bases, with 13 bases lying between them. Written as DNA, the CDR3 is TGTGCCAGCAGCTTAACAGGTCAAAGCGACGAGCAGTACTTC. It is translated as CASSLTGQSDEQYF.

Only a few counts were recorded for this clonotype. This chain joins TRBV12-3 or TRBV12-4 and TRBJ1-2; D uncertain. V shed 5 bases and J shed 5 bases, with 12 bases lying between them. The CDR3 loop spans 13 amino acids. CDR3 loop: CASSTGNNYGYTF. As DNA, the CDR3 is TGTGCCAGCAGTACGGGGAACAATTATGGCTACACCTTC.